The clone carrying this T cell receptor beta chain appeared a few times. Trimming removed 7 bases from V and 4 bases from J, with 8 bases in between. CDR3 length: 12 amino acids. Method: immunoSEQ multiplex PCR; TCRdb's copy keeps in-frame clones and lacks some. The sample gives around 77,000 clones, approximately 92% of which show up once; approximately 6% is in the top ten. The source of the sample is a study of control samples from healthy donors and cancer patients. The chain couples TRBV12-3 or TRBV12-4 to TRBJ1-3; no reliable D call. This TCR came from an older woman in good health. Sequenced input: blood. The DNA for the CDR3 is TGTGCCAGCACCAGCAACGGAAACACCATATATTTT. Amino acid sequence: CASTSNGNTIYF.